The present T cell receptor (beta chain) was sequenced within a study of quantifying T cell responses using KT2 cells. In the study overall: TCR alpha and beta constant-region primers primed reverse transcription of RNA.

Known numbers of the T cell clone KT2 were added to PBMC. Deletions cut 1 base from V and 4 bases from J, with 13 bases between. The CDR3 sequence is 15 residues long. Germline CDR1 MNHEY, CDR2 SMNVEV (reference sequence). For this clonotype: Its antigen remains unidentified.

Points from the study as a whole: The number of KT2 alpha and beta sequences was a linear function of input KT2 cells.

An oligo carrying a UMI was ligated to the cDNA 3' end. The first PCR ran roughly 4 cycles with an equimolar RC1.1 and RC1.2 beta primer mix. TCRdb redid the calling of the UMI-ligation and nested PCR reads with MiXCR, one entry per CDR3 protein. The data show some 48,000 distinct CDR3 sequences, roughly 10% seen once. Sequenced: PBMCs spiked with cells of the T cell clone KT2. The rearrangement joins TRBV27 to TRBJ1-1, with a possible D match to TRBD1 (6 bases). The clonotype comes from a human donor. CDR3 protein: CASSLFGGGATEAFF. The CDR3 DNA sequence: TGTGCCAGCAGTTTATTCGGGGGGGGGGCCACTGAAGCTTTCTTT.